Only one count was recorded for the clone carrying this TCR beta chain. As processed by the authors: It was from reference gene primer amplification that nucleated cell counts were estimated. Assay: immunoSEQ multiplex PCR; the TCRdb copy retains only in-frame clones and omits some. The V and J calls and clone size were taken over from that table, and D and trimming were inferred from the DNA. This sample carries roughly 200,000 clones, 70% to 90% of them seen once, and the ten largest clones take more than 10%. These data are taken from a study of blood T cell repertoires in COVID-19. About the research overall: Material from acute and convalescent COVID-19 was sourced from the United States, Italy and Spain. T cells, B-cell-depleted T cells, or PBMCs provided the cDNA or gDNA that served as material.

With 3 bases removed from V and 5 bases from J, the gap between germline ends came to 14 bases. Germline loops: CDR1 SGHNT, CDR2 YENEEA. This CDR3 spans 15 amino acids. This sequence originates from a woman aged 18 to 35 who had recovered from COVID-19. The chain carries TRBV11-3 and TRBJ2-1; D gene uncertain. Sequenced sample: peripheral blood. The CDR3 DNA reads as TGTGCCAGCAGCTTCTGTGCACTCCTTAACAATGAGCAGTTCTTC. Its protein is CASSFCALLNNEQFF.